This entry features one T cell receptor beta chain sequence. MiXCR, run by TCRdb on the 5' RACE reads, gives a single entry per CDR3 protein. The sample has approximately 69,000 distinct CDR3 sequences; about 10% are singletons. This specimen belongs to a study of early T cells in non-severe SARS-CoV-2 infection. Germline-derived CDR1 and CDR2 are SGHRS and YFSETQ. This CDR3 has 15 residues. Losses at the gene ends were 5 bases for V and 0 bases for J; bases not matched to a gene: 8. The TCR was taken from an adult who was a healthcare worker with PCR-confirmed SARS-CoV-2 infection or an uninfected control (not recorded which). The specimen was whole blood, collected at baseline. The chain has TRBV5-1 and TRBJ2-7, with 7 bases lining up with TRBD1. CDR3 nucleotides: TGCGCCAGCAGGTCCAGACAGGGCAGCTCCTACGAGCAGTACTTC. Its protein is CASRSRQGSSYEQYF.